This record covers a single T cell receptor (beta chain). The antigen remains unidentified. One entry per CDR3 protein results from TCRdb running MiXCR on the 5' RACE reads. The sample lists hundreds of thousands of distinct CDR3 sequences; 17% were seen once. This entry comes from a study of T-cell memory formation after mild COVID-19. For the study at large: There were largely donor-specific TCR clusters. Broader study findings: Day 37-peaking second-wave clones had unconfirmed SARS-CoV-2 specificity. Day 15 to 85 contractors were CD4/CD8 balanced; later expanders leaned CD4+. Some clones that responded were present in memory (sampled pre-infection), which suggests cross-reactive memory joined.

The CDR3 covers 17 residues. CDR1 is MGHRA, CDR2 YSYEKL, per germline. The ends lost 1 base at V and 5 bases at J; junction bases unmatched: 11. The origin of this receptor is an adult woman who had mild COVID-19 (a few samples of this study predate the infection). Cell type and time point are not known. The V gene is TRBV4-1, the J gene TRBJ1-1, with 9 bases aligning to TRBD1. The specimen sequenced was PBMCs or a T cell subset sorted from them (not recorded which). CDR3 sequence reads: CASSQGPGQGWNTEAFF. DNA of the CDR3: TGCGCCAGCAGCCAAGGCCCGGGACAGGGATGGAATACTGAAGCTTTCTTT.